A selection of T cell receptor beta chains follows, all from one sample in a study of shared clonotypes between healthy human individuals. Measured with immunoSEQ multiplex PCR; TCRdb has only the in-frame clones, and not every one. The sample contains 550,000 to 650,000 clones, 95% to 96% of which appear only once. Material for sequencing was naive CD8+ T cells sorted from blood. Receptors were obtained from a woman in her thirties in good health. Both conserved end residues are part of each CDR3. Fields, in order: J gene, V gene, D gene, clone size, CDR3 DNA, CDR3 protein. D genes are given only for firm matches. Clone sizes are given selectively: once, few, many, or a class where the clone is expanded.

>TRBJ1-5|TRBV2|TRBD1|.
TGTGCCAGCAGTGAGGGGGGGACAGGGTATCAGCCCCAGCATTTT
CASSEGGTGYQPQHF
>TRBJ1-3|TRBV7-8|.|.
TGTGCCAGCAGCCCGGAGCTCTATCAGGGCTTCTCTGGAAACACCATATATTTT
CASSPELYQGFSGNTIYF
>TRBJ2-1|TRBV7-9|TRBD1|.
TGTGCCAGCAGCTTTCTGGGACAGAAGTACAATGAGCAGTTCTTC
CASSFLGQKYNEQFF
>TRBJ2-7|TRBV4-1|.|once
TGCGCCAGCAGCCAAGAACGAATTGAGAAGACCTACGAGCAGTACTTC
CASSQERIEKTYEQYF
>TRBJ1-6|TRBV7-2|.|.
TGTGCCAGCAGCTTAGTTTACTGGAATTCGGATATGGGTAATTCACCCCTCCACTTT
CASSLVYWNSDMGNSPLHF
>TRBJ1-4|TRBV7-9|.|.
TGTGCCAGCAGCTTAGAGGGGGCAACTAATGAAAAACTGTTTTTT
CASSLEGATNEKLFF
>TRBJ2-7|TRBV29-1|TRBD1|.
TGCAGCGTCGAGGGACAGGGTACTTACGAGCAGTACTTC
CSVEGQGTYEQYF
>TRBJ1-1|TRBV27|.|.
TGTGCCAGCAGCAAATTCGGACAGTTGAACACTGAAGCTTTCTTT
CASSKFGQLNTEAFF
>TRBJ2-7|TRBV9|TRBD2|.
TGTGCCAGCAGCGTAGGGGCGGGAGGGCCGGACGAGCAGTACTTC
CASSVGAGGPDEQYF
>TRBJ2-1|TRBV5-6|.|.
TGTGCCAGCAGCTTCAGGGTCCTCGGACCCTACAATGAGCAGTTCTTC
CASSFRVLGPYNEQFF
>TRBJ2-1|TRBV10-1|TRBD1|.
TGCGCCAGCAGTGACGGGACAGGGGGCTACAATGAGCAGTTCTTC
CASSDGTGGYNEQFF
>TRBJ2-1|TRBV11-2|TRBD2|.
TGTGCCAGCAGCCCAAACGGTATGGGACTAGCGGTCTACAATGAGCAGTTCTTC
CASSPNGMGLAVYNEQFF
>TRBJ2-7|TRBV11-1|TRBD2|.
TGTGCCAGCAGCTTTGCGGGAGACGAGCAGTACTTC
CASSFAGDEQYF
>TRBJ2-5|TRBV21-1|.|once
TGTGCCAGCAGCAAGGGGGGGTCGTACCAAGAGACCCAGTACTTC
CASSKGGSYQETQYF
>TRBJ2-1|TRBV7-8|TRBD2|.
TGTGCCAGCTGGGGCGGGAGAGTCTACAATGAGCAGTTCTTC
CASWGGRVYNEQFF
>TRBJ2-7|TRBV7-8|.|.
TGTGCCAGCAGCCTGGACTTCTACGAGCAGTACTTC
CASSLDFYEQYF
>TRBJ1-6|TRBV27|.|.
TGTGCCAGCAGTCCCTATAATTCACCCCTCCACTTT
CASSPYNSPLHF
>TRBJ2-7|TRBV29-1|.|.
TGCAGCGTCGGGGGGCGGGAGCACTACGAGCAGTACTTC
CSVGGREHYEQYF